Below, one T cell receptor beta chain is given with its context. Antigen unknown. PCR amplification relied on 60 Vbeta primers (plus 13 Jbeta primers). Only in-frame clones appear in the TCRdb table, and some are missing; sequencing was by immunoSEQ multiplex PCR. The table lists more than 110,000 clones, approximately 80% of them singletons. The data originate from a study of cytomegalovirus exposure and HLA in healthy donors. Whole-study findings and limits: As was reported, the classifier diagnosed cytomegalovirus status with high specificity and sensitivity. In a later analysis, several top co-occurrence clusters appeared linked to parvovirus B19, influenza, CMV and Epstein-Barr virus.

As for the donors, each was a healthy bone marrow donor. Sequencing used PBMCs. The origin of this receptor is a male donor in good health and CMV-seronegative.

For the CDR3, the DNA is TGCGCCAGCAGCCGCACAGCGGGGGGGTATGAGCAGTTCTTC. Translating gives CASSRTAGGYEQFF. The V call is TRBV4-3, the J call TRBJ2-1; 10 bases line up with TRBD2. The V gene end was trimmed by 4 bases and the J gene end by 8 bases; junction bases not matched to a gene: 5. Germline lookup yields CDR1 LGHNA and CDR2 YSLEER. The CDR3 covers 14 residues.